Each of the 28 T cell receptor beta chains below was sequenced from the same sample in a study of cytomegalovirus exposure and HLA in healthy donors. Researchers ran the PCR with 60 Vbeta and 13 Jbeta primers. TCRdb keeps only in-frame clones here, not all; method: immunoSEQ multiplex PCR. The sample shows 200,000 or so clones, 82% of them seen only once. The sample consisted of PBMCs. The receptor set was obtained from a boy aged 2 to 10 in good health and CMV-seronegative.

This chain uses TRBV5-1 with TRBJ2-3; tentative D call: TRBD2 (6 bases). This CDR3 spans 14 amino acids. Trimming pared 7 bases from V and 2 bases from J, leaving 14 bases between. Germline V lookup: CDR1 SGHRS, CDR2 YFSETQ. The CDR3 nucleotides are TGCGCCAGCTCGGTGGGGGGTGACACAGATACGCAGTATTTT. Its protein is CASSVGGDTDTQYF.

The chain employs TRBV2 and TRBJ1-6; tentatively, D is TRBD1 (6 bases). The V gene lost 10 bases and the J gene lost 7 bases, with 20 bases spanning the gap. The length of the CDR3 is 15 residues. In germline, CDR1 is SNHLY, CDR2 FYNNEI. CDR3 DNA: TGTGCCACAGCGGTTACAGGGAGGGGGAATTCACCCCTCCACTTT. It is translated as CATAVTGRGNSPLHF.

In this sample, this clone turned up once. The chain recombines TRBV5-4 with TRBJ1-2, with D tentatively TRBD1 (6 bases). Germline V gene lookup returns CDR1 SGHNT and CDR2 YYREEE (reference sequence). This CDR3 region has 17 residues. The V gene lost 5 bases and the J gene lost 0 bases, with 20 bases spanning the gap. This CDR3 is CASRTGTQVPTNYGYTF. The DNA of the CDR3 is TGTGCCAGCAGAACCGGGACACAGGTACCTACTAACTATGGCTACACCTTC.

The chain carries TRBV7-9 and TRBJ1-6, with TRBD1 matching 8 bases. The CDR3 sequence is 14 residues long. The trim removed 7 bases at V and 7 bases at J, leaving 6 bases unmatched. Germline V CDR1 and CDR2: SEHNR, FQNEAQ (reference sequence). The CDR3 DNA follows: TGTGCCAGCACTCAGGGGGCGAGGAATTCACCCCTCCACTTT. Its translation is CASTQGARNSPLHF.

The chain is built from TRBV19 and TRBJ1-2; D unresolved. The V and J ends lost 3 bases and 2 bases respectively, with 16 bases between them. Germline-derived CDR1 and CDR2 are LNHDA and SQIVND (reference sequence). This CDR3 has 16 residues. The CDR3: CASSISGQVRNYGYTF. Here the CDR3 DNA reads TGTGCCAGTAGTATCAGTGGCCAGGTAAGAAACTATGGCTACACCTTC.

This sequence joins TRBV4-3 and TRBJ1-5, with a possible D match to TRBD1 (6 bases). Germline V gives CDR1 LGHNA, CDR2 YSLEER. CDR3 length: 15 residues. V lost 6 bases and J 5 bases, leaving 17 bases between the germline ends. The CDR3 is CASSLDRGTYQPQHF. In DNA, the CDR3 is TGCGCCAGCAGTCTGGACAGAGGCACCTATCAGCCCCAGCATTTT.

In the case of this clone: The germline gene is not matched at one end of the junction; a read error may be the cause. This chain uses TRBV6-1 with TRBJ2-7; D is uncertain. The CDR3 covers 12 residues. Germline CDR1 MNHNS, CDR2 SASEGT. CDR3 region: CASSEVAEEQYF. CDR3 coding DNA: TGTGCCAGCAGCGAAGTAGCCGAGGAGCAGTACTTC.

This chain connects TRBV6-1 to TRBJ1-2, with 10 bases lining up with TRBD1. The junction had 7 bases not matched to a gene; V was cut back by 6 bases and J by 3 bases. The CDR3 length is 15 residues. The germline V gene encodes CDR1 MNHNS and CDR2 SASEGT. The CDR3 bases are TGTGCCAGCAGCGCCGGGACAGGGGAATACTATGGCTACACCTTC. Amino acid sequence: CASSAGTGEYYGYTF.

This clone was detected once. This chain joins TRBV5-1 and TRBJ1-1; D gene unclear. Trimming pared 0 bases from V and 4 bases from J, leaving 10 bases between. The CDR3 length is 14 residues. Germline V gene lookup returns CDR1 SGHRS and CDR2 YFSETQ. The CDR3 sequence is CASSLGWSTTEAFF. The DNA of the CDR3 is TGCGCCAGCAGCTTGGGGTGGAGCACCACTGAAGCTTTCTTT.

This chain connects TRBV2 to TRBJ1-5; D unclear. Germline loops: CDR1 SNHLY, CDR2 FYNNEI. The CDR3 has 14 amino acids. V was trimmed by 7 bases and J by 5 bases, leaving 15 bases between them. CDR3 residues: CASTLRGVDQPQHF. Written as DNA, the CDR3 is TGTGCCAGCACCCTACGGGGAGTAGATCAGCCCCAGCATTTT.

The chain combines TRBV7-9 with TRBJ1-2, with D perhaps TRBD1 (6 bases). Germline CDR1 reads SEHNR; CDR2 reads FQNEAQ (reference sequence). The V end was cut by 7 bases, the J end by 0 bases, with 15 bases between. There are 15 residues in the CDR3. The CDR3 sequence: CASTQGGGANYGYTF. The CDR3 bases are TGTGCCAGCACCCAAGGGGGAGGGGCTAACTATGGCTACACCTTC.

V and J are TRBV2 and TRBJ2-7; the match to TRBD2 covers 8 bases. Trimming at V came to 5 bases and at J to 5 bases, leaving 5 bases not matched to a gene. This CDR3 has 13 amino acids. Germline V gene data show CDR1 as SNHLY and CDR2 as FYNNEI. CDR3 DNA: TGTGCCAGCAGTCTGCGGGGGGTGGACGAGCAGTACTTC. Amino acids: CASSLRGVDEQYF.

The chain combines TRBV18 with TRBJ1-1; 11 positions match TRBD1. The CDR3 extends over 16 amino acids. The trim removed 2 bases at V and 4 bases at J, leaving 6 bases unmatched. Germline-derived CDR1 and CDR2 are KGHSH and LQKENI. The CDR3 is CASSPKDRGQGTEAFF. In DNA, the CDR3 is TGTGCCAGCTCACCAAAGGACAGGGGGCAGGGCACTGAAGCTTTCTTT. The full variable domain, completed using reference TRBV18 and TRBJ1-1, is NAGVMQNPRHLVRRRGQEARLRCSPMKGHSHVYWYRQLPEEGLKFMVYLQKENIIDESGMPKERFSAEFPKEGPSILRIQQVVRGDSAAYFCASSPKDRGQGTEAFFGQGTRLTVV.

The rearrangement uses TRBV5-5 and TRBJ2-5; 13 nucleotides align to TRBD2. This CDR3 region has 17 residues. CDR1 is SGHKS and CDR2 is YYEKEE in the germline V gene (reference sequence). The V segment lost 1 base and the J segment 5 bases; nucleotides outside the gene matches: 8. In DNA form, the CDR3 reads TGTGCCAGCAGCTTGCTTACTAGCGGGGGGGCGGGGGAGACCCAGTACTTC. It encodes CASSLLTSGGAGETQYF.

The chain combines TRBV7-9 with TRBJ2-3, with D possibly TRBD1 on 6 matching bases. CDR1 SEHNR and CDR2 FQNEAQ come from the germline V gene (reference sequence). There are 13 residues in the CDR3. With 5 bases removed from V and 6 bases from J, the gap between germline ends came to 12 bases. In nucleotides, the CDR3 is TGTGCCAGCAGCCTACAGGGAGCCGATACGCAGTATTTT. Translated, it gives CASSLQGADTQYF.

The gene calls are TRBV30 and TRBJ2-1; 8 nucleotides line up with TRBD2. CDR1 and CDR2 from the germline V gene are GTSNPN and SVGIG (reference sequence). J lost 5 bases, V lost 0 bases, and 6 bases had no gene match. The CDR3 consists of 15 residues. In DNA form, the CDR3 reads TGTGCCTGGAGTGTACGGACTAGCAGGAACAATGAGCAGTTCTTC. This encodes CAWSVRTSRNNEQFF.

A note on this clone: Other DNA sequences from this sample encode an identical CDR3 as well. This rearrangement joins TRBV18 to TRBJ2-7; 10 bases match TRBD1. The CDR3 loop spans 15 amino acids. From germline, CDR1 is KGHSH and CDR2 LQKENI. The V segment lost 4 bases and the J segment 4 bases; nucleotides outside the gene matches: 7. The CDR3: CASSLRTGGVYEQYF. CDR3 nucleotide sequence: TGTGCCAGCTCACTCCGGACAGGGGGGGTGTACGAGCAGTACTTC.

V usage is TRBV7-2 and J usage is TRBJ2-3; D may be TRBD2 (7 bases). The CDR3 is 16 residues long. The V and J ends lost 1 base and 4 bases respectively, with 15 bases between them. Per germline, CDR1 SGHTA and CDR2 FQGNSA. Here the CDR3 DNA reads TGTGCCAGCAGCTTAGGTGGGGGGGCCGTTGCAGATACGCAGTATTTT. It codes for CASSLGGGAVADTQYF.

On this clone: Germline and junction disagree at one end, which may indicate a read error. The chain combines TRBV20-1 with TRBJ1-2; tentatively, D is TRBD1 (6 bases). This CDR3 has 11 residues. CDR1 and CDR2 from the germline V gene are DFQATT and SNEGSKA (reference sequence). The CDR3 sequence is CSARDQRTVAF. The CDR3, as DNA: TGCAGTGCTAGAGATCAGAGGACAGTAGCGTTC.

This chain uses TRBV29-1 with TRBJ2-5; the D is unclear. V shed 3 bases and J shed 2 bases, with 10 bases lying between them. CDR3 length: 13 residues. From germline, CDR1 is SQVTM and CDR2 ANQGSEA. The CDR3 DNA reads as TGCAGCGTTGACACCGGTGCTCAAGAGACCCAGTACTTC. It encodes CSVDTGAQETQYF.

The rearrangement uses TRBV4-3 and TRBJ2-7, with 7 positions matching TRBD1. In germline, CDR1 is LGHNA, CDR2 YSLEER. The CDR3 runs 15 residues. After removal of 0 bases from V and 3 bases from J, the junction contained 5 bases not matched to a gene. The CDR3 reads CASSQEPGQSYEQYF. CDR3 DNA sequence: TGCGCCAGCAGCCAAGAGCCGGGACAGAGCTACGAGCAGTACTTC.

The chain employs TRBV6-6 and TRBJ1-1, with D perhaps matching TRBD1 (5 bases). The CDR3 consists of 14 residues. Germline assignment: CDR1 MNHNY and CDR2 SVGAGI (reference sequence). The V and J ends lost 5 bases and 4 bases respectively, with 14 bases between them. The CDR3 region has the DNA TGTGCCAGCAGTCCTACGGAGGGGCGCACTGAAGCTTTCTTT. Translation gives CASSPTEGRTEAFF.

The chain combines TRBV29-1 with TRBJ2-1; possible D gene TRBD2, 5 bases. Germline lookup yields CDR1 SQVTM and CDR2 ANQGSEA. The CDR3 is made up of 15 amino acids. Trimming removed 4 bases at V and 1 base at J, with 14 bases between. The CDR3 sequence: CSVAGVLLSYNEQFF. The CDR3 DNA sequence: TGCAGCGTTGCCGGGGTCCTCCTATCCTACAATGAGCAGTTCTTC.

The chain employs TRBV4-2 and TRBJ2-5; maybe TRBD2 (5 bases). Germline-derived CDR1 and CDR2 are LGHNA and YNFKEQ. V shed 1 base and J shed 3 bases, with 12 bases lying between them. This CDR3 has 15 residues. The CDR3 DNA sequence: TGTGCCAGCAGCCAAGGGCTAGCCGGGGAAGAGACCCAGTACTTC. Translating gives CASSQGLAGEETQYF.

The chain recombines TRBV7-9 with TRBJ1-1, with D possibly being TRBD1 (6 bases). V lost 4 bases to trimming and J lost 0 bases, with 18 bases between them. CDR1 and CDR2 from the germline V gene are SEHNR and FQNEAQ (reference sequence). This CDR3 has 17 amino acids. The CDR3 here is CASSSPPGGPMNTEAFF. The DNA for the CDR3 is TGTGCCAGCAGCTCCCCCCCGGGGGGCCCGATGAACACTGAAGCTTTCTTT.

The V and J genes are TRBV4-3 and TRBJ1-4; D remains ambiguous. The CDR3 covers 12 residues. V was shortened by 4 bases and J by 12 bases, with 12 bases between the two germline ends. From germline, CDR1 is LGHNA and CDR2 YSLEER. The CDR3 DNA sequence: TGCGCCAGCAGCCCCAACCTCGAGGAACTGTTTTTT. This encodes CASSPNLEELFF.

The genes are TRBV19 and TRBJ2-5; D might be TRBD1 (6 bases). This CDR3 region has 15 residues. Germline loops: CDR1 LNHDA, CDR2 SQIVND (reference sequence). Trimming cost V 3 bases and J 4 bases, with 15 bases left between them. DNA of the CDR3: TGTGCCAGTAGTATGCGCAGGGGTGGAGGAGAGACCCAGTACTTC. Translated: CASSMRRGGGETQYF.

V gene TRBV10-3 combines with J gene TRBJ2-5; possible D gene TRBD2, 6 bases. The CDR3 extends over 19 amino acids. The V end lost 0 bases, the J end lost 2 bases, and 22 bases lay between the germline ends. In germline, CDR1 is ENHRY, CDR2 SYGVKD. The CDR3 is CAISESGSGLARKQETQYF. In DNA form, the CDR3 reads TGTGCCATCAGTGAGTCAGGGTCGGGGCTAGCGCGGAAACAAGAGACCCAGTACTTC.